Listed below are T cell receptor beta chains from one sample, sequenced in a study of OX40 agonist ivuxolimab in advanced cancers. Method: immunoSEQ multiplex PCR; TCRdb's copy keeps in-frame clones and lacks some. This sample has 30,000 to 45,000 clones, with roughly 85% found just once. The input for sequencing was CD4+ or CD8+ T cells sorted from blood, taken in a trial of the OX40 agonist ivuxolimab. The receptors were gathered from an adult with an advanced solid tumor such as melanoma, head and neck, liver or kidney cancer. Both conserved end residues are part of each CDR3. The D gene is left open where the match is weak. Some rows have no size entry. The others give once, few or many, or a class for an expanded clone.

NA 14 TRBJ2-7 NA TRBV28 CASRGRWVFYEQYF TGTGCCAGCAGGGGGCGATGGGTGTTCTACGAGCAGTACTTC
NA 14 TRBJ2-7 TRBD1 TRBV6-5 CASSSGQGAYEQYF TGTGCCAGCAGCTCGGGACAGGGGGCATACGAGCAGTACTTC
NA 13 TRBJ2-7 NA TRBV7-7 CASSSGVTYEQYF TGTGCCAGCAGCTCAGGGGTCACCTACGAGCAGTACTTC
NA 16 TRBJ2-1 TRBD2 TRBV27 CASSLKGLAGWGEQFF TGTGCCAGCAGTTTAAAAGGACTAGCGGGGTGGGGTGAGCAGTTCTTC
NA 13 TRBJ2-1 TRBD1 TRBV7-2 CASSEQGAGEQFF TGTGCCAGCAGTGAACAGGGGGCTGGCGAGCAGTTCTTC
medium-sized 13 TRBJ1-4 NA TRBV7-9 CASSSQVVGKLFF TGTGCCAGCAGCTCCCAGGTAGTTGGAAAACTGTTTTTT
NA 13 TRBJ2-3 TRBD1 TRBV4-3 CASSPRQGDTQYF TGCGCCAGCAGCCCTCGACAGGGGGATACGCAGTATTTT
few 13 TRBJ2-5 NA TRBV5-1 CASSLALAETQYF TGCGCCAGCAGCTTGGCGCTAGCGGAGACCCAGTACTTC
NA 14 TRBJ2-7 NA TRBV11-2 CASSLNFLGYEQYF TGTGCCAGCAGCTTAAATTTCCTGGGTTACGAGCAGTACTTC
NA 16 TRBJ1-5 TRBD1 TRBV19 CASSIGGQGGNQPQHF TGTGCCAGTAGTATAGGGGGACAGGGTGGCAATCAGCCCCAGCATTTT